A single sample is the source of the 18 T cell receptor beta chains below, sequenced in a study of blood T cell repertoires in COVID-19. Profiling relied on immunoSEQ multiplex PCR, and the TCRdb table lists in-frame clones only, not all of them. This sample carries approximately 14,000 clones, around 80% of them seen once, and the ten largest clones take 15% to 20%. The source material was peripheral blood. These receptors were taken from a human donor in a cohort sampled during active COVID-19.

The chain couples TRBV9 to TRBJ2-2, with D possibly TRBD2 on 6 matching bases. V lost 4 bases to trimming and J lost 3 bases, with 16 bases between them. Looked up from germline, CDR1 is SGDLS and CDR2 is YYNGEE. CDR3 length: 16 residues. The CDR3 loop reads CASSPRGSPDTGELFF. CDR3 coding DNA: TGTGCCAGCAGCCCCCGGGGGAGCCCCGACACCGGGGAGCTGTTTTTT.

In this sample, this clone turned up a few times. The gene calls are TRBV20-1 and TRBJ1-2; a weak D match, TRBD1 (5 bases). V was clipped by 7 bases and J by 3 bases, with 9 bases between them. CDR3 size: 11 residues. Germline-derived CDR1 and CDR2 are DFQATT and SNEGSKA (reference sequence). The CDR3 loop reads CSVTDYYGYTF. The CDR3 coding sequence is TGCAGTGTGACAGATTACTATGGCTACACCTTC.

To note about this clone: Other nucleotide sequences in the sample specify the same CDR3. The chain recombines TRBV5-1 with TRBJ2-5; 11 bases agree with TRBD1. CDR3 length equals 13 residues. The germline CDR1 and CDR2 sequences are SGHRS and YFSETQ. Unmatched junction bases numbered 4, after V lost 7 bases and J lost 5 bases. CDR3 nucleotides: TGCGCCAGCGGACAGGGGGCGAGGGAGACCCAGTACTTC. This sequence encodes CASGQGARETQYF.

This chain connects TRBV21-1 to TRBJ1-2; the table's D call of TRBD1 was not tested on the DNA. TRBV21-1 is deemed a pseudogene. CDR3 length equals 19 residues. CDR3 amino acids: CASSKAFRDRGIFNYGYTF. In DNA form, the CDR3 reads TGTGCCAGCAGCAAAGCTTTTCGGGACAGGGGCATCTTTAACTATGGCTACACCTTC.

J is TRBJ2-3 and V is TRBV19; possible D gene TRBD2, 6 bases. CDR1 is LNHDA and CDR2 is SQIVND in the germline V gene (reference sequence). V gave up 4 bases and J gave up 0 bases, with 11 bases separating them. The CDR3 has 15 amino acids. The CDR3, as DNA: TGTGCCAGTAGTAGGCGAAGCGGGAGCACAGATACGCAGTATTTT. Translating it yields CASSRRSGSTDTQYF.

J is TRBJ2-1 and V is TRBV7-2, with 11 nucleotides matching TRBD1. The CDR3 sequence is 14 residues long. With 3 bases clipped from V and 7 bases from J, the junction kept 2 bases outside the gene matches. CDR1 is SGHTA and CDR2 is FQGNSA in the germline V gene. The CDR3: CASSLGQGGNEQFF. CDR3 coding DNA: TGTGCCAGCAGCTTGGGACAGGGGGGAAATGAGCAGTTCTTC.

In this sample, this clone turned up once. The V and J genes are TRBV2 and TRBJ1-5; tentatively, D is TRBD1 (6 bases). V shed 2 bases and J shed 6 bases, with 17 bases lying between them. Germline CDR1 SNHLY, CDR2 FYNNEI. This CDR3 has 16 residues. Here the CDR3 reads CASSEQRQGRGQPQHF. CDR3 coding DNA: TGTGCCAGCAGTGAACAGCGTCAGGGGCGAGGTCAGCCCCAGCATTTT.

This clone was observed a few times. The rearrangement links TRBV3-1 (or the pseudogene TRBV3-2) to TRBJ2-2; maybe TRBD1 (6 bases). Germline lookup yields CDR1 LGHDT and CDR2 YNNKEL (reference sequence). The V end lost 1 base, the J end lost 5 bases, and 14 bases lay between the germline ends. The CDR3 loop spans 16 amino acids. CDR3 in DNA: TGTGCCAGCAGCCAAGGGGCAGGGGTGAGGACCGGGGAGCTGTTTTTT. It specifies CASSQGAGVRTGELFF.

This clone was picked up one time. The chain links TRBV28 to TRBJ1-4, with 11 positions matching TRBD1. Germline values: CDR1 MDHEN, CDR2 SYDVKM. The junction had 16 bases not matched to a gene; V was cut back by 3 bases and J by 7 bases. The CDR3 has 19 amino acids. The CDR3 sequence: CASSFNIRRGQGASEKLFF. The CDR3 coding sequence is TGTGCCAGCAGTTTTAATATCCGACGCGGACAGGGGGCTAGTGAAAAACTGTTTTTT.

This chain joins TRBV7-3 and TRBJ2-2; maybe TRBD2 (5 bases). Germline values: CDR1 SGHTA, CDR2 FQGTGA. The V gene lost 3 bases and the J gene lost 7 bases, with 12 bases spanning the gap. This CDR3 contains 14 residues. The DNA for the CDR3 is TGTGCCAGCAGCTTCTATCCCGGGGTCGGGGAGCTGTTTTTT. This gives the protein CASSFYPGVGELFF.

The chain couples TRBV19 to TRBJ1-5; 8 nucleotides align to TRBD1. J lost 0 bases, V lost 11 bases, and 12 bases had no gene match. Germline values: CDR1 LNHDA, CDR2 SQIVND (reference sequence). CDR3 length: 16 residues. The CDR3, as DNA: TGTGCCCGACCCGCAGGGGGCCTTCATAGCAATCAGCCCCAGCATTTT. Translating it yields CARPAGGLHSNQPQHF.

This chain connects TRBV28 to TRBJ2-1; 11 positions agree with TRBD2. The CDR3 is 20 amino acids. The V and J ends lost 4 bases and 1 base, in that order; junction bases with no gene match: 15. Germline V gene lookup returns CDR1 MDHEN and CDR2 SYDVKM. In DNA, the CDR3 is TGTGCCAGCAGTTCCCTTCCCGGGACTAGCGGAACAGAGTCCTACAATGAGCAGTTCTTC. Encoded protein: CASSSLPGTSGTESYNEQFF.

The CDR3 loop is CASSARQETQYF. CDR3 sequence (DNA): TGTGCCAGCAGCGCGCGACAAGAGACCCAGTACTTC. The chain has TRBV7-9 and TRBJ2-5; no clear D. Germline lookup yields CDR1 SEHNR and CDR2 FQNEAQ (reference sequence). Trimming took 5 bases from V and 2 from J, leaving 6 bases between them. The CDR3 runs 12 residues.

The chain carries TRBV5-1 and TRBJ2-7, with D possibly being TRBD1 (6 bases). In germline, CDR1 is SGHRS, CDR2 YFSETQ. The CDR3 covers 15 residues. Trimming left V 4 bases short and J 3 bases short, with 17 bases between. The CDR3 nucleotides are TGCGCCAGCAGCGTAAACACAGGGTCCGTCTACGAGCAGTACTTC. The encoded protein is CASSVNTGSVYEQYF. Complete variable domain (other parts from reference TRBV5-1 and TRBJ2-7): KAGVTQTPRYLIKTRGQQVTLSCSPISGHRSVSWYQQTPGQGLQFLFEYFSETQRNKGNFPGRFSGRQFSNSRSEMNVSTLELGDSALYLCASSVNTGSVYEQYFGPGTRLTVT.

The J gene is TRBJ1-1, the V gene TRBV6-5; D may be TRBD1 (5 bases). The V end lost 2 bases, the J end lost 0 bases, and 7 bases lay between the germline ends. This CDR3 contains 14 residues. CDR1 is MNHEY and CDR2 is SVGAGI in the germline V gene. The CDR3 DNA is TGTGCCAGCAGTTACACAGGTTTGAACACTGAAGCTTTCTTT. It codes for CASSYTGLNTEAFF.

The chain couples TRBV6-2 or TRBV6-3 to TRBJ2-1; 7 nucleotides match TRBD2. CDR3 length equals 16 residues. Germline lookup yields CDR1 MNHEY and CDR2 SVGEGT. The V segment lost 2 bases and the J segment 0 bases; nucleotides outside the gene matches: 4. CDR3 DNA sequence: TGTGCCAGCAGTTACCCAGCGGGGCACTCCTACAATGAGCAGTTCTTC. Its protein product is CASSYPAGHSYNEQFF.

This clone occurred a few times. This chain connects TRBV20-1 to TRBJ1-1; D is possibly TRBD1 (5 bases). The CDR3 runs to 15 residues. V lost 3 bases and J 0 bases, leaving 14 bases between the germline ends. The germline V gene encodes CDR1 DFQATT and CDR2 SNEGSKA (reference sequence). DNA for the CDR3: TGCAGTGCTAGTCCAATAGGGGCGATGAACACTGAAGCTTTCTTT. This codes for CSASPIGAMNTEAFF.

This clone was found a few times. The genes are TRBV19 and TRBJ1-5; 8 bases are shared with TRBD1. V dropped 1 base and J dropped 7; count of bases not matched to a gene: 3. The germline V gene encodes CDR1 LNHDA and CDR2 SQIVND (reference sequence). The CDR3 totals 14 residues. The CDR3 sequence: CASSIVSGGQPQHF. The CDR3 DNA follows: TGTGCCAGTAGTATAGTTTCAGGGGGCCAGCCCCAGCATTTT.